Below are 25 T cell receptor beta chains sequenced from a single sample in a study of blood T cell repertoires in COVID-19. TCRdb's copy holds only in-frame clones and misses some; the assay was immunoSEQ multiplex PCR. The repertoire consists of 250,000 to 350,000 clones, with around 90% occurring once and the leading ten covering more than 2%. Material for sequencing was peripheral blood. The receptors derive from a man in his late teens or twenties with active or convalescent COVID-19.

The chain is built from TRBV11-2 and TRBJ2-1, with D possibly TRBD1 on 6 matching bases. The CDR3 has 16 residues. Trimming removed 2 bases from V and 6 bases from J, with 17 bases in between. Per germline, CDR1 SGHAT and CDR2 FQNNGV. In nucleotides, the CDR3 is TGTGCCAGCAGCTTAACAGGGACGAATCCTTTCAATGAGCAGTTCTTC. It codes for CASSLTGTNPFNEQFF.

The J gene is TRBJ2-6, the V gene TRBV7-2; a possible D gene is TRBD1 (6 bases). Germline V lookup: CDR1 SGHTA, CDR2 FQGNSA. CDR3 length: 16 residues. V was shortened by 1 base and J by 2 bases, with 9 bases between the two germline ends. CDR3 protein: CASSLGPGAGANVLTF. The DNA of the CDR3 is TGTGCCAGCAGCTTAGGGCCAGGGGCTGGGGCCAACGTCCTGACTTTC. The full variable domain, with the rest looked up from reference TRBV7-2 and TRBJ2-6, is GAGVSQSPSNKVTEKGKDVELRCDPISGHTALYWYRQSLGQGLEFLIYFQGNSAPDKSGLPSDRFSAERTGGSVSTLTIQRTQQEDSAVYLCASSLGPGAGANVLTFGAGSRLTVL.

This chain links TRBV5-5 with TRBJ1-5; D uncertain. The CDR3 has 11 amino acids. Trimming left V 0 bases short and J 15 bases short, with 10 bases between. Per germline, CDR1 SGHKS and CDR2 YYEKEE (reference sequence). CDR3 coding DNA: TGTGCCAGCAGCTTGGGTCTCGGGTTGCATTTT. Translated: CASSLGLGLHF.

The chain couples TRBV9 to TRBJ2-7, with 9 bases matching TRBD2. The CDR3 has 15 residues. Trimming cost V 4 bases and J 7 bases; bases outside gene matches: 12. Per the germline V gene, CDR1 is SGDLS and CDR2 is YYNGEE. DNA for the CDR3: TGTGCCAGCAGCCCCCGGGCGGGGGGGCCGGGGGAGCAGTACTTC. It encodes CASSPRAGGPGEQYF.

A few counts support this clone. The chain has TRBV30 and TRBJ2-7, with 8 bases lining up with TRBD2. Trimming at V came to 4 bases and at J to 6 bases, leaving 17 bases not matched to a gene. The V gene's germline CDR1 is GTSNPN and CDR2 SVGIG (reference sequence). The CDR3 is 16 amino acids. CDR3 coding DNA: TGTGCCTGGACAGGGGCGAGCGGCGGGAGGATATCCGAGCAGTACTTC. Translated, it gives CAWTGASGGRISEQYF.

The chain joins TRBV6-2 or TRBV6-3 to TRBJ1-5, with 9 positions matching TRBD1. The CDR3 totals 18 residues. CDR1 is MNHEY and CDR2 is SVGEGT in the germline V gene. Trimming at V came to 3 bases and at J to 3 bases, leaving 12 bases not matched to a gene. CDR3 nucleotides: TGTGCCAGCAGTTATGCGTCCGGGACAGGGTTTGTCAATCAGCCCCAGCATTTT. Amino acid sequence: CASSYASGTGFVNQPQHF.

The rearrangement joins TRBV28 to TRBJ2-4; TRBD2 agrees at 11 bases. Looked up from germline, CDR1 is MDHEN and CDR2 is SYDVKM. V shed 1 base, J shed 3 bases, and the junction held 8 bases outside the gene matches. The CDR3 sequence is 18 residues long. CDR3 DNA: TGTGCCAGCAGTTTATTAGCGGGAGGGAGTATGGGCAAAAACATTCAGTACTTC. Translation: CASSLLAGGSMGKNIQYF.

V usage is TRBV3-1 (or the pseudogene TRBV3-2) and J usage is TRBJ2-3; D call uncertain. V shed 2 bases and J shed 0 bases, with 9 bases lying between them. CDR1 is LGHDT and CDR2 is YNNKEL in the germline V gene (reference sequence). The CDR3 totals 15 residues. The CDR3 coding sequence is TGTGCCAGCAGCCAACGGGTTGGCAGCACAGATACGCAGTATTTT. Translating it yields CASSQRVGSTDTQYF.

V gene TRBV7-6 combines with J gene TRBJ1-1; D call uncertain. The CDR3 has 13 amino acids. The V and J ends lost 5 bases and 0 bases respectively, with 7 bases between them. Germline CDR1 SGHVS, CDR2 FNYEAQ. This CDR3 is CASSHALNTEAFF. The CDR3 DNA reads TGTGCCAGCAGCCATGCGCTGAACACTGAAGCTTTCTTT.

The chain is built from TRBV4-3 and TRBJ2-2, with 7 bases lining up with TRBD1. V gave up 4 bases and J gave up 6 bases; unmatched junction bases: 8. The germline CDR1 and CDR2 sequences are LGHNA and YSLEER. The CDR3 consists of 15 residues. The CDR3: CASSRDSLTPGELFF. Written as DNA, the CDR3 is TGCGCCAGCAGCCGGGACAGCTTAACACCCGGGGAGCTGTTTTTT.

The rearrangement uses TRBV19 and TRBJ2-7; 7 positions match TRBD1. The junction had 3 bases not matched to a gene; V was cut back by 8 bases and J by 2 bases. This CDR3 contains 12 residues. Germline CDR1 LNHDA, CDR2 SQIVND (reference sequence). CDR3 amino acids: CASAGTAYEQYF. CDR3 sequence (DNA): TGTGCCAGTGCCGGGACAGCCTACGAGCAGTACTTC. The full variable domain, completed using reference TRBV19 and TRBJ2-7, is DGGITQSPKYLFRKEGQNVTLSCEQNLNHDAMYWYRQDPGQGLRLIYYSQIVNDFQKGDIAEGYSVSREKKESFPLTVTSAQKNPTAFYLCASAGTAYEQYFGPGTRLTVT.

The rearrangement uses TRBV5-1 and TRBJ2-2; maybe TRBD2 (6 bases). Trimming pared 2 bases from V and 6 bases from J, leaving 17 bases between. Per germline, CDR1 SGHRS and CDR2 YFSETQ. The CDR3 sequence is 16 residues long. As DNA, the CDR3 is TGCGCCAGCAGCTTACGCGGGGAGACACTCCCCGGGGAGCTGTTTTTT. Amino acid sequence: CASSLRGETLPGELFF.

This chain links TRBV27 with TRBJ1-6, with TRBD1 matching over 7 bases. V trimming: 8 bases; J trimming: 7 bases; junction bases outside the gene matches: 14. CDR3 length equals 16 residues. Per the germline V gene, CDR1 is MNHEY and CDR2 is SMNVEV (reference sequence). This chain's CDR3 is CASCDHRQGRNSPLHF. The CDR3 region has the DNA TGTGCCAGCTGTGACCATCGACAGGGACGCAATTCACCCCTCCACTTT.

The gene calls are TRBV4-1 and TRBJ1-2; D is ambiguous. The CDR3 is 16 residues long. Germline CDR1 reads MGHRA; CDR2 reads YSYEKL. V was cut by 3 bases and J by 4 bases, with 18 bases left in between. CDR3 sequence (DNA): TGCGCCAGCAGCCATCAGACACCATCCCATCCCTATGGCTACACCTTC. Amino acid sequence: CASSHQTPSHPYGYTF.

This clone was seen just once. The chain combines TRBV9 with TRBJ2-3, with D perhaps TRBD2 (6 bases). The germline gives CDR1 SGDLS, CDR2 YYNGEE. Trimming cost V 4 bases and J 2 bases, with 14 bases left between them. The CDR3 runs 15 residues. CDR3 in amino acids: CASSSLAQITDTQYF. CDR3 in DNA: TGTGCCAGCAGCTCACTAGCCCAGATCACAGATACGCAGTATTTT.

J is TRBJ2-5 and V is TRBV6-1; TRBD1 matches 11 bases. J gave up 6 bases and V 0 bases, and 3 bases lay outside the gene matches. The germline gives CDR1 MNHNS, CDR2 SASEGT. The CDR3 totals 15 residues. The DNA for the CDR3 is TGTGCCAGCAGTGAAGCTGGGACAGGGGGGAAGACCCAGTACTTC. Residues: CASSEAGTGGKTQYF.

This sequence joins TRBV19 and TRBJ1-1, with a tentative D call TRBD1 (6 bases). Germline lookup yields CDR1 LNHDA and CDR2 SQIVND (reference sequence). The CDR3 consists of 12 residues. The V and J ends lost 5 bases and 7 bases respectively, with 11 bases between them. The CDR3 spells CASSLIQGEAFF. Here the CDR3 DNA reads TGTGCCAGTAGTCTAATACAGGGTGAAGCTTTCTTT.

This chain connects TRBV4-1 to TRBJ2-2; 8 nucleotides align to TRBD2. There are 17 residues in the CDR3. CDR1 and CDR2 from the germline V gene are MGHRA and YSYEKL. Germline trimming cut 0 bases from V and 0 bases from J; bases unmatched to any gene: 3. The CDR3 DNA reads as TGCGCCAGCAGCCAAGACGTGACTAGCGCGAACACCGGGGAGCTGTTTTTT. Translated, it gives CASSQDVTSANTGELFF.

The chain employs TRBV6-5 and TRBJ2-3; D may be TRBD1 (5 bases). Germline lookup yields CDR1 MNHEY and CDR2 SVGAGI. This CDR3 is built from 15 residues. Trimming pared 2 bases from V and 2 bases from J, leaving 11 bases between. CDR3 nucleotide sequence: TGTGCCAGCAGTTACCGACAGCCGGACACAGATACGCAGTATTTT. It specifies CASSYRQPDTDTQYF.

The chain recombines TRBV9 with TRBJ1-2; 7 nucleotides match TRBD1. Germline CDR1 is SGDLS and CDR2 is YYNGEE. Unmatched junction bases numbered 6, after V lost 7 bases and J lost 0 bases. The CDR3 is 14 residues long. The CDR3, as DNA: TGTGCCAGCGGACCAGGGACAGCTAACTATGGCTACACCTTC. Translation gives CASGPGTANYGYTF.

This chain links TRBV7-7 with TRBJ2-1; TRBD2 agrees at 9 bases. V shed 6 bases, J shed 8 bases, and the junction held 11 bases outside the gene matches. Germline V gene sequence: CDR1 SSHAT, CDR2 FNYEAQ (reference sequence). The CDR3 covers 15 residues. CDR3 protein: CASRPRLAEFHEQFF. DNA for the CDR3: TGTGCCAGCAGACCTAGACTAGCGGAGTTTCATGAGCAGTTCTTC.

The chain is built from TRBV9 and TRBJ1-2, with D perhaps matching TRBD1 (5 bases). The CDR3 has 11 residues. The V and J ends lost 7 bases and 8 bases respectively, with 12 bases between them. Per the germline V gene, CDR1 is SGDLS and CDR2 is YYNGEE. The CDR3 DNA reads TGTGCCAGCGAAGGGGCGCCGGGCTACACCTTC. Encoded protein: CASEGAPGYTF. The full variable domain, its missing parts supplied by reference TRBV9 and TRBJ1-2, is DSGVTQTPKHLITATGQRVTLRCSPRSGDLSVYWYQQSLDQGLQFLIQYYNGEERAKGNILERFSAQQFPDLHSELNLSSLELGDSALYFCASEGAPGYTFGSGTRLTVV.

CDR3 amino acids: CASSLGGTSGGEQYF. DNA for the CDR3: TGTGCCAGCAGCTTAGGTGGGACTAGCGGGGGCGAGCAGTACTTC. The chain carries TRBV13 and TRBJ2-7; 14 bases are shared with TRBD2. V was clipped by 0 bases and J by 6 bases; unmatched bases: 1. The germline V gene encodes CDR1 PRHDT and CDR2 FYEKMQ (reference sequence). The CDR3 extends over 15 amino acids. Using reference TRBV13 and TRBJ2-7 for the parts outside the CDR3, the full variable domain is AAGVIQSPRHLIKEKRETATLKCYPIPRHDTVYWYQQGPGQDPQFLISFYEKMQSDKGSIPDRFSAQQFSDYHSELNMSSLELGDSALYFCASSLGGTSGGEQYFGPGTRLTVT.

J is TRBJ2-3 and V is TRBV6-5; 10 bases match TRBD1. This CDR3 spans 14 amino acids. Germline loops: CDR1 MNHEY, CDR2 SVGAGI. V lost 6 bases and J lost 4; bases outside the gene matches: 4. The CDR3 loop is CASSRDRGADTQYF. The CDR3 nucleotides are TGTGCCAGCAGCCGGGACAGGGGTGCAGATACGCAGTATTTT.

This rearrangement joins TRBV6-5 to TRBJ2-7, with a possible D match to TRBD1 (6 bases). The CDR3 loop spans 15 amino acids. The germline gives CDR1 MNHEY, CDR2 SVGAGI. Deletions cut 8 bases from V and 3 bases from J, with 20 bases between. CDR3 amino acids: CASQKGQGTIYEQYF. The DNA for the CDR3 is TGTGCCAGCCAAAAGGGGCAGGGGACAATCTACGAGCAGTACTTC.